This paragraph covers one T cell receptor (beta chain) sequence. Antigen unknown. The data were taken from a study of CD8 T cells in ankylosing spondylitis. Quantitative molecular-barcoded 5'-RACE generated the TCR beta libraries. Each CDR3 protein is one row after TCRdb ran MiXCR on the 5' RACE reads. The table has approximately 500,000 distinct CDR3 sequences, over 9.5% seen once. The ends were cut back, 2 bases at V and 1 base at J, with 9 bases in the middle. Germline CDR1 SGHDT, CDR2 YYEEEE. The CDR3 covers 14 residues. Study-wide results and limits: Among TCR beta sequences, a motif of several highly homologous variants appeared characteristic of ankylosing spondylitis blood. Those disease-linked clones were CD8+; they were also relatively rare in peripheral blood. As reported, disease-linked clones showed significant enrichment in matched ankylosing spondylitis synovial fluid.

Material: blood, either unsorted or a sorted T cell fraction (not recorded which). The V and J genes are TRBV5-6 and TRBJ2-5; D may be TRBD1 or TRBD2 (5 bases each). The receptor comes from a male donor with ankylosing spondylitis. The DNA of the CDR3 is TGTGCCAGCAGCTTACGGGACGGCCAAGAGACCCAGTACTTC. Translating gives CASSLRDGQETQYF.